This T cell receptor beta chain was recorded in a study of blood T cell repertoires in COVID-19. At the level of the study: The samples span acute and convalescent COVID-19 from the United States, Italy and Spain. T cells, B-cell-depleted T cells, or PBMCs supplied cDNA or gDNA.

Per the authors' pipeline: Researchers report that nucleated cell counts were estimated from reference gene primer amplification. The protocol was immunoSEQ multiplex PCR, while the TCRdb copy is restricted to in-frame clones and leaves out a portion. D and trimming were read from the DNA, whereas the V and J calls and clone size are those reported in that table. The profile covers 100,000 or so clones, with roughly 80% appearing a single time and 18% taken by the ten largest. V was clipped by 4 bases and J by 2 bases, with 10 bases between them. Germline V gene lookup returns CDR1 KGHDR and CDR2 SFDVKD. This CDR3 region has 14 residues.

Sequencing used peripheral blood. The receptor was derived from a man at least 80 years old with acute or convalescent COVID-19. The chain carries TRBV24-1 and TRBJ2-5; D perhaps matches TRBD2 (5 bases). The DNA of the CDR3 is TGTGCCACCAGTGACGGGGATCCTCAAGAGACCCAGTACTTC. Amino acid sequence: CATSDGDPQETQYF.